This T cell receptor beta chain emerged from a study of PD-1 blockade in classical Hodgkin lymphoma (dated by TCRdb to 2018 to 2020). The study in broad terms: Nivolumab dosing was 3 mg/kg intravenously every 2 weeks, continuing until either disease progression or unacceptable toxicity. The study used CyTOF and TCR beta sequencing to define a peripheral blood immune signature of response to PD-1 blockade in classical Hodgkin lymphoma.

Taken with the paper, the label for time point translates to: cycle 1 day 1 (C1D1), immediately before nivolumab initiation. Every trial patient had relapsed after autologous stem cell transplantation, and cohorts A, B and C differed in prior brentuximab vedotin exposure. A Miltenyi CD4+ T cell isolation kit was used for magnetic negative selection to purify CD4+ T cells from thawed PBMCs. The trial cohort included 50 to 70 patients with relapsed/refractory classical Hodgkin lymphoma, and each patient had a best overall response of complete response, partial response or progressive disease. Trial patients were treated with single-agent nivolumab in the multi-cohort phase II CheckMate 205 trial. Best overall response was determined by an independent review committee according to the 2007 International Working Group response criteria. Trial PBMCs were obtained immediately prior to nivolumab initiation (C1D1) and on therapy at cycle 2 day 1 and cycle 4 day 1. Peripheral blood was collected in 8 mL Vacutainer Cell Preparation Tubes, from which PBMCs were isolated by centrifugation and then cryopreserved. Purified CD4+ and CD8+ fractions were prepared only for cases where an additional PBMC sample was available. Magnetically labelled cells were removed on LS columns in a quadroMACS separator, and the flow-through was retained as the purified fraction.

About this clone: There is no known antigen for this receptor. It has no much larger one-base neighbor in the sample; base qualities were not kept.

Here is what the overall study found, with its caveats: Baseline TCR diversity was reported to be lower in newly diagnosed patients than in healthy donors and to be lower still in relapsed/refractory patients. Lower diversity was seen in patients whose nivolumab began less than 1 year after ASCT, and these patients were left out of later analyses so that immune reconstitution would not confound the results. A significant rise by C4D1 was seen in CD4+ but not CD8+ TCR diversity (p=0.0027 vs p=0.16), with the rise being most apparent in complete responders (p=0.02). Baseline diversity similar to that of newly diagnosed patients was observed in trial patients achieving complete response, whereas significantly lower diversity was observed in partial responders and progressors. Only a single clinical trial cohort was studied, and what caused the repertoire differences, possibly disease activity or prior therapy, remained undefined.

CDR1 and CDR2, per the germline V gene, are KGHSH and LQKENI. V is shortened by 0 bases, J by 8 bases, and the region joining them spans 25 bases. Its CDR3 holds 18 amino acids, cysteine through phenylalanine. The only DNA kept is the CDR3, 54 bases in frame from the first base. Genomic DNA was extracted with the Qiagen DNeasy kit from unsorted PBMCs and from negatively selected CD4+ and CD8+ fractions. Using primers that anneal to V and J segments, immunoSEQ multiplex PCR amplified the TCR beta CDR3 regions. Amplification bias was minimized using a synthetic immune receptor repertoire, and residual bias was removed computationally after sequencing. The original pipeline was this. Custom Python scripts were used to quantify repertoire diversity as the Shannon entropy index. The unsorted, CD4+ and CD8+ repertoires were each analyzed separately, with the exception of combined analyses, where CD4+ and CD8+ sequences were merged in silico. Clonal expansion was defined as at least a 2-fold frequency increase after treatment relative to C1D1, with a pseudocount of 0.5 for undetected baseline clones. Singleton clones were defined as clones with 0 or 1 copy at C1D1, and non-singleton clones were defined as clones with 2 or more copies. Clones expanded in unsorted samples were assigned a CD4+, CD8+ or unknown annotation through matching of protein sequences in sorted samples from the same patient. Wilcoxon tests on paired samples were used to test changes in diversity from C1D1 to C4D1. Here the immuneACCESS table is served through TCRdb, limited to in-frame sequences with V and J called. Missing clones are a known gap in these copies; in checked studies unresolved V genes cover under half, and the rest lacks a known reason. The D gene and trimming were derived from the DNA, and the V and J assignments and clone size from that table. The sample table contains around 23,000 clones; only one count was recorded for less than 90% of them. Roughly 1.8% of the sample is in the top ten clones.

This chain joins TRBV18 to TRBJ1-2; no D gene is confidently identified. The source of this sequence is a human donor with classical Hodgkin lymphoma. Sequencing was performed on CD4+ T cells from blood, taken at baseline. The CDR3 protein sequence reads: CASSPPTLGTSTVRGYTF. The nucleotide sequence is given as TGTGCCAGCTCACCACCGACTCTTGGTACCAGTACAGTCAGGGGCTACACCTTC.